These 8 T cell receptor beta chains came from one sample sequenced in a study of blood T cell repertoires in COVID-19. Repertoires were generated with immunoSEQ multiplex PCR, while TCRdb's copy carries only in-frame clones and drops some. The sample consists of about 250,000 clones, 86% of them appearing once. Sequenced: peripheral blood. The receptor set was obtained from a woman in her fifties or sixties who had recovered from COVID-19.

This clone appeared once. The V gene is TRBV7-2, the J gene TRBJ2-4, with 8 bases lining up with TRBD1. Per the germline V gene, CDR1 is SGHTA and CDR2 is FQGNSA. V lost 3 bases and J lost 5; bases outside the gene matches: 3. The CDR3 contains 14 residues. The CDR3 reads CASSLWDRQNIQYF. The CDR3 DNA reads TGTGCCAGCAGCTTGTGGGACAGGCAAAACATTCAGTACTTC.

The chain carries TRBV18 and TRBJ1-5, with TRBD1 matching over 7 bases. The CDR3 spans 17 residues. The V segment lost 1 base and the J segment 7 bases; nucleotides outside the gene matches: 13. Germline values: CDR1 KGHSH, CDR2 LQKENI. The CDR3 DNA reads TGTGCCAGCTCACCACGGACCGGACAGGAGGCCAGGCAGCCCCAGCATTTT. It is translated as CASSPRTGQEARQPQHF.

CDR3 sequence (DNA): TGCGCCAGCAGCGACCGGACAGGCCACTATGGCTACACCTTC. It translates to CASSDRTGHYGYTF. This chain joins TRBV4-1 and TRBJ1-2; 7 bases are shared with TRBD1. This CDR3 is built from 14 residues. Trimming removed 5 bases from V and 3 bases from J; junction bases left unmatched: 6. The germline V gene encodes CDR1 MGHRA and CDR2 YSYEKL.

V is TRBV7-3 and J is TRBJ2-1, with TRBD2 as a possible D gene (5 bases). Between the trimmed V and J ends, which lost 2 bases and 2 bases, there was a span of 13 bases. CDR3 size: 16 residues. Germline assignment: CDR1 SGHTA and CDR2 FQGTGA. The CDR3 coding sequence is TGTGCCAGCAGCTTAGAAGGAGGAAATACCTACAATGAGCAGTTCTTC. The encoded protein is CASSLEGGNTYNEQFF.

The J gene is TRBJ2-4, the V gene TRBV25-1; TRBD1 matches 7 bases. The CDR3 loop spans 12 amino acids. After removal of 9 bases from V and 6 bases from J, the junction contained 5 bases not matched to a gene. CDR1 is MGHDK, CDR2 SYGVNS, per germline. In DNA form, the CDR3 reads TGTGCCAGTGTCGACAGGGTAAACATTCAGTACTTC. It is translated as CASVDRVNIQYF. Full variable domain (missing parts from reference TRBV25-1 and TRBJ2-4): EADIYQTPRYLVIGTGKKITLECSQTMGHDKMYWYQQDPGMELHLIHYSYGVNSTEKGDLSSESTVSRIRTEHFPLTLESARPSHTSQYLCASVDRVNIQYFGAGTRLSVL.

The V call is TRBV6-6, the J call TRBJ1-2, with D unresolved. The germline V and J ends were trimmed by 8 bases and 7 bases, with 17 bases remaining between them. This CDR3 has 13 amino acids. CDR1 MNHNY and CDR2 SVGAGI come from the germline V gene (reference sequence). Here the CDR3 DNA reads TGTGCCAGCCAAGGGAGGGCTTCGGGTGGCTACACCTTC. It translates to CASQGRASGGYTF.

This chain connects TRBV5-1 to TRBJ1-3, with 8 bases that match TRBD1. Unmatched junction bases numbered 9, after V lost 4 bases and J lost 3 bases. The CDR3 is 16 amino acids. Looked up from germline, CDR1 is SGHRS and CDR2 is YFSETQ. CDR3 DNA sequence: TGCGCCAGCAGCATAACCGGGACAGGCTATGGAAACACCATATATTTT. Encoded protein: CASSITGTGYGNTIYF.

The chain carries TRBV5-1 and TRBJ2-1, with a possible D match to TRBD1 (6 bases). Germline CDR1 and CDR2: SGHRS and YFSETQ. The CDR3 is made up of 17 amino acids. Between the trimmed V and J ends, which lost 4 bases and 0 bases, there was a span of 17 bases. As DNA, the CDR3 is TGCGCCAGCAGCCCGGGTATATCGACAGGCTCCTACAATGAGCAGTTCTTC. It encodes CASSPGISTGSYNEQFF.